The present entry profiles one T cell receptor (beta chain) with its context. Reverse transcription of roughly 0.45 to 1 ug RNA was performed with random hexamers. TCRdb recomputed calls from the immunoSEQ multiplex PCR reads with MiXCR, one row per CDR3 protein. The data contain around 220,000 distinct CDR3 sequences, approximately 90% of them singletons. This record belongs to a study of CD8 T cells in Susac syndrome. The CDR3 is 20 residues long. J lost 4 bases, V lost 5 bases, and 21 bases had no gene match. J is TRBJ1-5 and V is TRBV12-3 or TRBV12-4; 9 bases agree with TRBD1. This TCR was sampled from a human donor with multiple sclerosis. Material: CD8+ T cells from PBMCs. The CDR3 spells CASSPTLAGQGFGVNQPQHF. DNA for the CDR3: TGTGCCAGCAGTCCTACCTTAGCGGGACAGGGTTTCGGGGTTAATCAGCCCCAGCATTTT.